This T cell receptor (beta chain) was sequenced in a study of CD4 T cells in relation to SARS-CoV-2 and coronaviruses (dated by TCRdb to about 2021). Regarding the complete study: In the ViraFEST assay, PBMCs were grown with antigen for approximately 11 days, and TCR beta CDR3s were then sequenced to identify antigen-specific clonal expansions. An HIV-1 Nef peptide pool or a no-peptide culture served as the negative reference condition. For other donors in the study, expansion assays were sequenced with a different, Illumina-based TCR-beta assay. The Adaptive Biotechnologies TCR-sequencing kit was used to sequence samples from a few pre-COVID donors and the naive versus memory experiments, whereas other data were Illumina-based. Shared crossreactive spike epitopes were mapped to their HLA restriction using patient-derived lymphoblastoid cell lines. At the level of individual TCR clonotypes, the study measured memory CD4+ T cell crossreactivity between SARS-CoV-2 spike protein and common cold coronavirus spike proteins. Overall results and qualifications from the work: Small numbers of patients and of tested TCRs were a limitation of the study. Since the crossreactivity analysis centred on spike protein, crossreactivity against other viral proteins was not assessed. Memory CD4+ clonotypes crossrecognizing SARS-CoV-2 and at least one common cold coronavirus spike were found in about 61% of donors. Because no donor provided both pre-pandemic and post-infection samples, tracing the source of pre-existing responses was limited. Significantly weaker SARS-CoV-2-driven expansion was shown by crossreactive clones than by monoreactive clones, consistent with antigenic imprinting.

Sequences SNHLY (CDR1) and FYNNEI (CDR2) are obtained from the germline V gene. The V end loses 3 bases and the J end loses 4 bases, and a stretch of 8 bases separates them. Taken from cysteine to phenylalanine, the CDR3 has 13 residues. The sequence is cut down to CDR3 DNA, 39 bases in frame from base 1. Worth noting for this clone: Its binding antigen is unknown. No much larger clonotype is one base removed from it; base qualities were not supplied.

The library came from the immunoSEQ multiplex PCR assay. As for how the authors treated the data: During preprocessing, nonproductive sequences were discarded, as were any CDR3s that did not begin with C, did not end with F or W, or were shorter than 7 amino acids. Antigen-specific clonotypes were called with the MANAFEST web app on the basis of expansion relative to the reference and to other culture wells. A clone was considered positive if significant expansion relative to the reference culture was observed in 2 of 3 replicate wells at an FDR below 0.05. For a clone to be considered positive, significant expansion relative to all other tandem wells and an odds ratio above 5 were also required. CDR3 homology was quantified as pairwise Levenshtein distance, calculated with the stringdist R package after three terminal residues were trimmed from each end. In its TCRdb copy, this immuneACCESS table keeps in-frame sequences only and misses some clones. Where compared with another copy, unresolved V genes explain less than half of these, and the others have no known cause. V and J calls and clone size follow that table, whereas D and trimming were derived from the DNA. The sample table shows tens of thousands of clones, and about 73% are seen once. The ten biggest clones cover 15% to 20% of the sample.

CD4+ T cells from unexposed donors were collected before the COVID-19 pandemic (2011-2018). Following 10 days of culture, the EasySep CD4+ T cell isolation kit was used to isolate CD4+ T cells. As far as cell numbers permitted, CD4+ T cells from unexposed donors were tested for reactivity against SARS-CoV-2 S and N as well as four spike pools from common cold coronaviruses. PBMCs were cultured at a few million per well in IMDM supplemented with approximately 5% human AB serum and 10 IU/ml IL-2. Half of the culture medium was replaced with fresh IL-2-containing medium on days 3 and 7. Triplicate replicate wells were generally used for each peptide culture condition. The leukapheresis product used for the unexposed donors was purchased from a commercial source. Ficoll-Paque PLUS gradient centrifugation was used to isolate PBMCs from either whole blood or leukapheresis product. PBMCs were either cryopreserved at -140°C or used fresh in the expansion assay. The QIAamp Micro DNA Kit was used to extract genomic DNA from the CD4+ T cells.

The material sequenced was CD4+ T cells from PBMCs, cultured in vitro. This receptor was obtained from a human donor in good health. The chain is made from TRBV2 and TRBJ2-3, and perhaps TRBD1 as D gene, on 6 matching bases. The DNA sequence is as follows: TGTGCCAGCAGTGACAGGGGCCCAGATACGCAGTATTTT. Protein translation: CASSDRGPDTQYF.